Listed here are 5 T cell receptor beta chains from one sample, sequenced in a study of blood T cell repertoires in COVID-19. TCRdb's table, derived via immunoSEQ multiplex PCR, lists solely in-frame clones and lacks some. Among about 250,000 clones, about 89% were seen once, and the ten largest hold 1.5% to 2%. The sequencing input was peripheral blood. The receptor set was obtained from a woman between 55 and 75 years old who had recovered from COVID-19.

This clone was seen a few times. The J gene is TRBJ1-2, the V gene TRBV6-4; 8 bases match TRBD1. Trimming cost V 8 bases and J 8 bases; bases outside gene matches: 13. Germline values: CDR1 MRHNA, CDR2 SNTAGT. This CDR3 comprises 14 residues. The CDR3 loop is CASHPTGAAGGYTF. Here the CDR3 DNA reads TGTGCCAGCCATCCGACAGGGGCGGCGGGAGGCTACACCTTC.

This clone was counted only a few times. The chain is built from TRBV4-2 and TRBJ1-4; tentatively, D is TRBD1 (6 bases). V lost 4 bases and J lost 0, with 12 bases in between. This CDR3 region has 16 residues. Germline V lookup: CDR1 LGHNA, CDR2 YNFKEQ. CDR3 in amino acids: CASSRWDTTTNEKLFF. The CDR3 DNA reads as TGTGCCAGCAGCCGCTGGGACACCACAACTAATGAAAAACTGTTTTTT.

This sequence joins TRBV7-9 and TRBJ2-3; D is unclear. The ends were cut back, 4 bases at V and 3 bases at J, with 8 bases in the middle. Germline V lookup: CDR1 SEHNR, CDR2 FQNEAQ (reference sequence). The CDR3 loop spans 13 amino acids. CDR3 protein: CASSSGRTDTQYF. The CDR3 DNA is TGTGCCAGCAGCTCGGGTCGGACAGATACGCAGTATTTT.

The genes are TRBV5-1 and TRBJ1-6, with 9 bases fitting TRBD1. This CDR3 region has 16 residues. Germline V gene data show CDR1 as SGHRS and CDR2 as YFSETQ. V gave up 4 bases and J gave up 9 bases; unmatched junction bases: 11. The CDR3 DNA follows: TGCGCCAGCAGCCCCCTTAGGACAGGGGACGGTTCACCCCTCCACTTT. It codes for CASSPLRTGDGSPLHF. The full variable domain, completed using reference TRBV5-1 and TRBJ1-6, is KAGVTQTPRYLIKTRGQQVTLSCSPISGHRSVSWYQQTPGQGLQFLFEYFSETQRNKGNFPGRFSGRQFSNSRSEMNVSTLELGDSALYLCASSPLRTGDGSPLHFGNGTRLTVT.

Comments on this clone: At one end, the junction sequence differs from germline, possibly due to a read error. The CDR3 region has the DNA TGTGCTAGCAGCTCGACAGGGGGGCAAGAGACCCAGTACTTC. Its protein is CASSSTGGQETQYF. This rearrangement joins TRBV7-7 to TRBJ2-5; 9 positions agree with TRBD1. This CDR3 is 14 amino acids long. Per germline, CDR1 SSHAT and CDR2 FNYEAQ (reference sequence).